One sample yielded the 16 T cell receptor beta chains listed below, sequenced in a study of blood T cells in healthy people across ages. The authors ran a second PCR of about 6 to 12 cycles using a sample-barcoded 5' primer and a J-beta primer mix. Each CDR3 protein is one row after TCRdb ran MiXCR on the 5' RACE reads. Of some 710,000 distinct CDR3 sequences listed, less than 60% are singletons. The sequencing sample was made of blood. These receptors were obtained from an older man in good health.

The chain couples TRBV6-6 to TRBJ1-1; the D gene is possibly TRBD1 (5 bases). The germline V gene encodes CDR1 MNHNY and CDR2 SVGAGI (reference sequence). CDR3 length: 14 residues. V was pared by 4 bases and J by 5 bases, with 14 bases between. CDR3 nucleotide sequence: TGTGCCAGCAGTTTAGGAGGGGCTGATACTGAAGCTTTCTTT. It specifies CASSLGGADTEAFF.

As regards this clonotype: A much larger clone differs from this one at a single base, so this may be a read error. V and J are TRBV24-1 and TRBJ2-7; no clear D gene. Germline assignment: CDR1 KGHDR and CDR2 SFDVKD. The CDR3 spans 13 residues. Written as DNA, the CDR3 is TGTGCCACCAGTGACAACTTCTCCTACGAGCGGTACTTC. Protein: CATSDNFSYERYF.

This clonotype was counted many times. The junction and the germline gene differ at one end; a read error may be behind it. The chain couples TRBV5-1 to TRBJ2-1; TRBD2 aligns across 9 bases. This CDR3 region has 16 residues. CDR1 is SGHRS and CDR2 is YFSETQ in the germline V gene. CDR3 sequence (DNA): TGTGCCAGCAGCTTAGGGGGTAGCGGGAGCTACAATGAGCAGTTCTTC. This encodes CASSLGGSGSYNEQFF.

This clonotype was observed many times. The J gene is TRBJ2-1, the V gene TRBV20-1, with 7 bases lining up with TRBD2. V shed 4 bases and J 3 bases; nucleotides not matched to a gene: 9. The CDR3 spans 15 residues. Germline V gene data show CDR1 as DFQATT and CDR2 as SNEGSKA (reference sequence). CDR3 DNA: TGCAGTGCTAACCTAGCGGCCGTCAACTACAATGAGCAGTTCTTC. Protein sequence: CSANLAAVNYNEQFF.

The rearrangement uses TRBV7-2 and TRBJ2-7; 9 bases line up with TRBD1. The J segment lost 2 bases and the V segment lost 5 bases, leaving 7 bases of the junction unmatched. CDR3 length: 15 amino acids. The germline CDR1 and CDR2 sequences are SGHTA and FQGNSA. The CDR3 sequence: CASSGGTGRTYEQYF. CDR3 nucleotides: TGTGCCAGCAGCGGGGGGACAGGGCGGACCTACGAGCAGTACTTC.

This clonotype was recorded a few times. This sequence joins TRBV20-1 and TRBJ2-7, with 7 bases aligning to TRBD1. The CDR3 loop spans 12 amino acids. With 5 bases clipped from V and 6 bases from J, the junction kept 7 bases outside the gene matches. Germline CDR1 DFQATT, CDR2 SNEGSKA (reference sequence). The CDR3 loop reads CSAGRDSLEQYF. CDR3 DNA sequence: TGCAGTGCTGGTAGGGACAGCCTCGAGCAGTACTTC.

This clonotype was seen more than once but under ten times. The chain combines TRBV5-6 with TRBJ2-3; 7 bases map to TRBD2. The J segment lost 2 bases and the V segment lost 4 bases, leaving 16 bases of the junction unmatched. CDR1 SGHDT and CDR2 YYEEEE come from the germline V gene. This CDR3 is 18 amino acids long. In DNA, the CDR3 is TGTGCCAGCAGCGGTTATATCCCACCTAGCGGAGACACAGATACGCAGTATTTT. It translates to CASSGYIPPSGDTDTQYF.

The rearrangement uses TRBV10-3 and TRBJ1-1, with D perhaps matching TRBD1 (6 bases). Germline V gene sequence: CDR1 ENHRY, CDR2 SYGVKD. V was shortened by 5 bases and J by 1 base, with 8 bases between the two germline ends. The CDR3 is 13 amino acids. The CDR3 nucleotides read TGTGCCATCAGTAAACAGGGGAACACTGAAGCTTTCTTT. It specifies CAISKQGNTEAFF.

This chain links TRBV7-2 with TRBJ2-5, with D maybe TRBD1 (5 bases). V lost 5 bases and J 0 bases, leaving 13 bases between the germline ends. There are 15 residues in the CDR3. Germline CDR1 reads SGHTA; CDR2 reads FQGNSA. The CDR3 nucleotides read TGTGCCAGCAGCCAGACAGAATACGACCAAGAGACCCAGTACTTC. Encoded protein: CASSQTEYDQETQYF.

This clonotype was seen a handful of times. The chain is built from TRBV13 and TRBJ1-2, with 7 nucleotides matching TRBD1. The CDR3 has 14 residues. Germline V lookup: CDR1 PRHDT, CDR2 FYEKMQ (reference sequence). With V trimmed by 1 base and J by 5 bases, 4 bases remained unmatched. The chain's CDR3 is CASSLAQGEYGYTF. The CDR3, as DNA: TGTGCCAGCAGCTTAGCTCAGGGGGAGTATGGCTACACCTTC.

The J gene is TRBJ1-6, the V gene TRBV2; no clear D. CDR1 is SNHLY and CDR2 is FYNNEI in the germline V gene. The CDR3 has 15 amino acids. Trimming cost V 4 bases and J 9 bases, with 16 bases left between them. Here the CDR3 reads CASSGLGGDGSPLHF. CDR3 nucleotides: TGTGCCAGCAGTGGATTAGGCGGGGATGGTTCACCCCTCCACTTT.

Turning to this clonotype: One end of the junction fails to match germline, which may point to a read error. The rearrangement joins TRBV29-1 to TRBJ2-1, with 8 nucleotides matching TRBD1. The CDR3 extends over 16 amino acids. Germline V gene sequence: CDR1 SQVTM, CDR2 ANQGSEA. The CDR3 DNA follows: TGCGGCGTCCCGGGGGTGACAGGGGCCGACCTGCATGAGCAGTTCTTC. Translation: CGVPGVTGADLHEQFF.

The rearrangement joins TRBV12-5 to TRBJ2-2; either TRBD1 or TRBD2 may supply D (5 bases each). V gave up 5 bases and J gave up 5 bases, with 12 bases separating them. The length of the CDR3 is 14 residues. In germline, CDR1 is LGHNT, CDR2 FRNRAP. CDR3 coding DNA: TGTGCTAGTGGTGCCGGGACCGGGACCGGGGAGCTGTTTTTT. Its protein is CASGAGTGTGELFF.

V is TRBV7-3 and J is TRBJ2-1; 10 bases align to TRBD2. This CDR3 is built from 14 residues. Germline V gene lookup returns CDR1 SGHTA and CDR2 FQGTGA. Trimming removed 4 bases from V and 7 bases from J; junction bases left unmatched: 4. CDR3 protein: CASSYGLAVNEQFF. In DNA form, the CDR3 reads TGTGCCAGCAGCTACGGACTAGCGGTTAATGAGCAGTTCTTC.

This clonotype was counted a few times. This chain links TRBV14 with TRBJ2-1, with 9 bases that match TRBD2. Losses at the gene ends were 1 base for V and 9 bases for J; bases not matched to a gene: 7. The length of the CDR3 is 15 residues. CDR1 and CDR2 (germline): SGHDN, FVKESK. The CDR3 DNA reads TGTGCCAGCAGCCAAGTGGGCGGGAGGGCCCTTGAGCAGTTCTTC. Translated, it gives CASSQVGGRALEQFF. Full variable domain (remainder filled in from reference TRBV14 and TRBJ2-1): EAGVTQFPSHSVIEKGQTVTLRCDPISGHDNLYWYRRVMGKEIKFLLHFVKESKQDESGMPNNRFLAERTGGTYSTLKVQPAELEDSGVYFCASSQVGGRALEQFFGPGTRLTVL.

The chain links TRBV20-1 to TRBJ1-5; D gene uncertain. V was shortened by 3 bases and J by 2 bases, with 11 bases between the two germline ends. Germline CDR1 is DFQATT and CDR2 is SNEGSKA (reference sequence). The CDR3 spans 14 residues. CDR3 protein: CSARGREGNQPQHF. The CDR3 DNA sequence: TGCAGTGCTAGGGGGAGGGAGGGCAATCAGCCCCAGCATTTT.